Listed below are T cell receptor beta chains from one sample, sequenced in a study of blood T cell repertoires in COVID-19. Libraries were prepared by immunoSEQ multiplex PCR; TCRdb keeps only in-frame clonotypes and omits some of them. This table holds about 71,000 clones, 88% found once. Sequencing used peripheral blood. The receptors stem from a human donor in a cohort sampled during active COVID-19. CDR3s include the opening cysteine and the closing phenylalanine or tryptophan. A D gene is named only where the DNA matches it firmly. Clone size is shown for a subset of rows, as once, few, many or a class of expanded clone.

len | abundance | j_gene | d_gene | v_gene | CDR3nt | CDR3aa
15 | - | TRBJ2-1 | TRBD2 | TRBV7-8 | TGTGCCAGCAGCCCGACCCGGGGGGCGGGAGGTAAGTGGTTCTTC | CASSPTRGAGGKWFF
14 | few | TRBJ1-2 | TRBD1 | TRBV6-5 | TGTGCCAGTCAAGGGCCGGGACAGAACTATGGCTACACCTTC | CASQGPGQNYGYTF
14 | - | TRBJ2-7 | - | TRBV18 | TGTGCCAGCTCACCAGGGACTCCCCGGGAAGAGCAGTACTTC | CASSPGTPREEQYF
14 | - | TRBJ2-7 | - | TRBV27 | TGTGCCAGCAGTCCCTCCTTTGTCTCCTACGAGCAGTACTTC | CASSPSFVSYEQYF
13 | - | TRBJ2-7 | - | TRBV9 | TGTGCCAGCAAAGACAGGTACTCCTACGAGCAGTACTTC | CASKDRYSYEQYF
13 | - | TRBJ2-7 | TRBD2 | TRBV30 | TGTGCCTGGAACCCAGCGGGGTCGTACGAGCAGTACTTC | CAWNPAGSYEQYF
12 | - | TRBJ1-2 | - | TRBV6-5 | TGTGCCACCCCGGGCGCAGGGCCTGGCTACACCTTC | CATPGAGPGYTF
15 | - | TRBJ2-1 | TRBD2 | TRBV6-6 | TGTGCCAGCAGTTTCGGACTAGCGGCCTTCAATGAGCAGTTCTTC | CASSFGLAAFNEQFF
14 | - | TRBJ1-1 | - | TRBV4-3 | TGCGCCAGCAGCCAAAACCCAGGGAACACTGAAGCTTTCTTT | CASSQNPGNTEAFF
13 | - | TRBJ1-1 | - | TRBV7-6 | TGTGCCAGCAGCAAACAGGGGAACACTGAAGCTTTCTTT | CASSKQGNTEAFF
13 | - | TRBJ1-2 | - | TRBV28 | TGTGCCAGCAGTTTGAGACAGAACTATGGCTACACCTTC | CASSLRQNYGYTF
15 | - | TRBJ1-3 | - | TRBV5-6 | TGTGCCAGCAGCCCTCGAGGGTCAGGCGAAAACACCATATATTTT | CASSPRGSGENTIYF
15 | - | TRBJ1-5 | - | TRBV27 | TGTGCCAGCAGTTTAACCAGGGCCGGCAATCAGCCCCAGCATTTT | CASSLTRAGNQPQHF
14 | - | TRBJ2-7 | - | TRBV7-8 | TGTGCCAGCAGCGCCGGGACACCTCCGGGCGAGCAGTACTTC | CASSAGTPPGEQYF
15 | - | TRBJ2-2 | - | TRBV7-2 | TGTGCCAGCAGCTTAGCGACAGGAGCCACCGGGGAGCTGTTTTTT | CASSLATGATGELFF
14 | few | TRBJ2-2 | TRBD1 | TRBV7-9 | TGTGCCGGAGGACAGGGGGCTTCCACCGGGGAGCTGTTTTTT | CAGGQGASTGELFF
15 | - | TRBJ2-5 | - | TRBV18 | TGTGCCAGCTCACCACGTGGTGGGGCGATGGAGACCCAGTACTTC | CASSPRGGAMETQYF
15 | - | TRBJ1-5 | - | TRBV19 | TGTGCCAGTAGTATTCTCGGGGTTTCGGGTCAGCCCCAGCATTTT | CASSILGVSGQPQHF
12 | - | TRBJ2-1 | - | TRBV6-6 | TGTGCCAGCGGACAGTTTTACAATGAGCAGTTCTTC | CASGQFYNEQFF
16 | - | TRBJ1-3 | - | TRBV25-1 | TGTGCCAGCAGTGATGTCCAACTGAGCTCTGGAAACACCATATATTTT | CASSDVQLSSGNTIYF
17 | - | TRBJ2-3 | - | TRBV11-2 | TGTGCCAGCAGCTTATCCCCCCGCGCGGGAATCACAGATACGCAGTATTTT | CASSLSPRAGITDTQYF